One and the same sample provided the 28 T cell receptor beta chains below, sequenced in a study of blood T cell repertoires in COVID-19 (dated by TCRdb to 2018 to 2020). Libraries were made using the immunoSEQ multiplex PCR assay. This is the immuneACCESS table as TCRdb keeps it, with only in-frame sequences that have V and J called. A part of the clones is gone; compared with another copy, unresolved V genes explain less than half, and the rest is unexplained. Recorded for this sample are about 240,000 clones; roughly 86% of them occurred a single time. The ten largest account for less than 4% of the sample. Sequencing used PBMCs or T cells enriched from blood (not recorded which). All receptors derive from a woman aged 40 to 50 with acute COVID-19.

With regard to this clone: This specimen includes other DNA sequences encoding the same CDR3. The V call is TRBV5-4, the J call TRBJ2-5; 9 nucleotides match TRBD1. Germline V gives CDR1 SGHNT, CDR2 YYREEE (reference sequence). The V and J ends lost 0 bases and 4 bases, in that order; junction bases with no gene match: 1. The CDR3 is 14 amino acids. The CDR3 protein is CASSLGQGVETQYF. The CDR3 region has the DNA TGTGCCAGCAGCTTGGGACAGGGGGTAGAGACCCAGTACTTC.

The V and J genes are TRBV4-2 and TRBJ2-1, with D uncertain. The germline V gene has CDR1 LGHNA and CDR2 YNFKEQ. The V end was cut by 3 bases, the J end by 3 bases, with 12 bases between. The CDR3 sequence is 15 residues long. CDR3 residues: CASSHGAQRYNEQFF. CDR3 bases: TGTGCCAGCAGCCATGGCGCCCAGCGCTACAATGAGCAGTTCTTC.

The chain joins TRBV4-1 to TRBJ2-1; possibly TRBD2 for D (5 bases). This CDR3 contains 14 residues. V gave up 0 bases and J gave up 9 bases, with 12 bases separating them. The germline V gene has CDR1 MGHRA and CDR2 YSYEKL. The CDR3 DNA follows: TGCGCCAGCAGCCAAGAGGTTAGCGAGAGTGAGCAGTTCTTC. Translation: CASSQEVSESEQFF.

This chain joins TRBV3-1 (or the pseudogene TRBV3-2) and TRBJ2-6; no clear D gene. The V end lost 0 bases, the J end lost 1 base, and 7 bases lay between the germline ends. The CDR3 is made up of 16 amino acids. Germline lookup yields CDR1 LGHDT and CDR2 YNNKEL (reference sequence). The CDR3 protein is CASSQDVPSGANVLTF. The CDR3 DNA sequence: TGTGCCAGCAGCCAAGATGTCCCTTCTGGGGCCAACGTCCTGACTTTC.

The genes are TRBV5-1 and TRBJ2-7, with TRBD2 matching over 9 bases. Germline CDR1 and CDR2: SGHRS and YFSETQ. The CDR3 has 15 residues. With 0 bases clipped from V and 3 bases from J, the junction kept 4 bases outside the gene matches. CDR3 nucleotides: TGCGCCAGCAGCTTGGAGTCTAGCGGGATCTACGAGCAGTACTTC. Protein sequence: CASSLESSGIYEQYF. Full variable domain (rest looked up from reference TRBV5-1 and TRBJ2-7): KAGVTQTPRYLIKTRGQQVTLSCSPISGHRSVSWYQQTPGQGLQFLFEYFSETQRNKGNFPGRFSGRQFSNSRSEMNVSTLELGDSALYLCASSLESSGIYEQYFGPGTRLTVT.

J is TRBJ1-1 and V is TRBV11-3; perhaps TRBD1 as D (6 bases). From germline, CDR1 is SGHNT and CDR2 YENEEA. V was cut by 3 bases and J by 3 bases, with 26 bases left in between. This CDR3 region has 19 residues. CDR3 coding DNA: TGTGCCAGCAGCTTGGATACGAGGCCTGGCAGGGGAAGGGACACTGAAGCTTTCTTT. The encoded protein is CASSLDTRPGRGRDTEAFF.

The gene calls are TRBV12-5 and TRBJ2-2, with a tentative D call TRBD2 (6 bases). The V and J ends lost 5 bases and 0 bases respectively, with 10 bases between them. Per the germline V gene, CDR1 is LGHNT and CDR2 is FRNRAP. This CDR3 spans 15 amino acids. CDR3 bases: TGTGCTAGTGGTCACCGGGACTCGAACACCGGGGAGCTGTTTTTT. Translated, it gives CASGHRDSNTGELFF.

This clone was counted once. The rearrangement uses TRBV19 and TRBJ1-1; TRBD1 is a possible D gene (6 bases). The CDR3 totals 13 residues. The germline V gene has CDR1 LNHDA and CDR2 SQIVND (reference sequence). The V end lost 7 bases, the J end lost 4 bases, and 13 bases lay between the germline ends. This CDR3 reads CASKNRAGTEAFF. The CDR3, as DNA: TGTGCCAGTAAGAACAGGGCAGGCACTGAAGCTTTCTTT.

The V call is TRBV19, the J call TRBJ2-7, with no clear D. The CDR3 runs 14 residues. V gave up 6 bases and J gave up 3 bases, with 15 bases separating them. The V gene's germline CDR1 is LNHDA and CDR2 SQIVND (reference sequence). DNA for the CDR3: TGTGCCAGTAGCTCGGGTTCGGAAGACTACGAGCAGTACTTC. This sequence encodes CASSSGSEDYEQYF. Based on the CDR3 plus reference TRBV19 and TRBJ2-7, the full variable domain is DGGITQSPKYLFRKEGQNVTLSCEQNLNHDAMYWYRQDPGQGLRLIYYSQIVNDFQKGDIAEGYSVSREKKESFPLTVTSAQKNPTAFYLCASSSGSEDYEQYFGPGTRLTVT.

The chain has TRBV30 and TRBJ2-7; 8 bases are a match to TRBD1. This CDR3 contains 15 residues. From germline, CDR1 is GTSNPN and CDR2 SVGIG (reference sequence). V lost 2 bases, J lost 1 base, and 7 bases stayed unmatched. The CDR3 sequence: CAWSSLTGGSYEQYF. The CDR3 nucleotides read TGTGCCTGGAGTAGCCTTACAGGGGGTTCCTACGAGCAGTACTTC.

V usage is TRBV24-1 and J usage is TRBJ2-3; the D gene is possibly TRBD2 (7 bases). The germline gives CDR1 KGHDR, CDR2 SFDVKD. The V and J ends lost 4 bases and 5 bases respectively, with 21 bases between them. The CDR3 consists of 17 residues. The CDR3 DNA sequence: TGTGCCACCAGTGACCCACCTCAGGGAGGGGGGAGAGATACGCAGTATTTT. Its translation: CATSDPPQGGGRDTQYF.

CDR3 nucleotide sequence: TGTGCCAGCAGCCAACGGGACAGGACCCAAGAGACCCAGTACTTC. Encoded protein: CASSQRDRTQETQYF. The chain has TRBV4-2 and TRBJ2-5; 8 nucleotides match TRBD1. CDR1 and CDR2 (germline): LGHNA, YNFKEQ. After removal of 2 bases from V and 1 base from J, the junction contained 3 bases not matched to a gene. The CDR3 contains 15 residues.

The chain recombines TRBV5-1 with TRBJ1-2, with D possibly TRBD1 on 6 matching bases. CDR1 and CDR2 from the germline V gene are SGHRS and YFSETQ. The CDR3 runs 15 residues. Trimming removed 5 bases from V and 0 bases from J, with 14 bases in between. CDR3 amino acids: CASRTTDSPNYGYTF. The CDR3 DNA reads TGCGCCAGCAGAACGACGGACAGCCCTAACTATGGCTACACCTTC. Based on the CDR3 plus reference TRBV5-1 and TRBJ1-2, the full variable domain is KAGVTQTPRYLIKTRGQQVTLSCSPISGHRSVSWYQQTPGQGLQFLFEYFSETQRNKGNFPGRFSGRQFSNSRSEMNVSTLELGDSALYLCASRTTDSPNYGYTFGSGTRLTVV.

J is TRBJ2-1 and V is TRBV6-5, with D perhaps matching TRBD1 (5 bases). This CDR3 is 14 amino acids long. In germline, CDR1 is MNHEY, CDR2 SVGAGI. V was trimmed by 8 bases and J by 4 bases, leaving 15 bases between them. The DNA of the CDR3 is TGTGCCAGCCGGTACAGGACAAAGTACAATGAGCAGTTCTTC. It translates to CASRYRTKYNEQFF.

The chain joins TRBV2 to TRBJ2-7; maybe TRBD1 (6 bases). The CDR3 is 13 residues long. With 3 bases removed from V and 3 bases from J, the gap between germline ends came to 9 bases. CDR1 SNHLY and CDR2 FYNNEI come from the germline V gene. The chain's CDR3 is CASSDGQSYEQYF. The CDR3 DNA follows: TGTGCCAGCAGTGATGGACAGAGCTACGAGCAGTACTTC.

The DNA of the CDR3 is TGCGCCAGCAGCCTAGCTAGCGGGAACATTGAGCAGTTCTTC. It is translated as CASSLASGNIEQFF. The chain recombines TRBV5-1 with TRBJ2-1, with 9 bases aligning to TRBD2. Germline CDR1 SGHRS, CDR2 YFSETQ. The junction had 8 bases not matched to a gene; V was cut back by 4 bases and J by 9 bases. There are 14 residues in the CDR3. The whole variable domain, remainder taken from reference TRBV5-1 and TRBJ2-1, is KAGVTQTPRYLIKTRGQQVTLSCSPISGHRSVSWYQQTPGQGLQFLFEYFSETQRNKGNFPGRFSGRQFSNSRSEMNVSTLELGDSALYLCASSLASGNIEQFFGPGTRLTVL.

The CDR3 DNA is TGCGCCAGCAGGTCGGGACAGGGCACCTACGAGCAGTACTTC. This gives the protein CASRSGQGTYEQYF. The chain couples TRBV23-1 to TRBJ2-7; 9 bases match TRBD1. TRBV23-1 is marked as an open reading frame, function uncertain. The CDR3 has 14 amino acids. With 6 bases clipped from V and 2 bases from J, the junction kept 5 bases outside the gene matches.

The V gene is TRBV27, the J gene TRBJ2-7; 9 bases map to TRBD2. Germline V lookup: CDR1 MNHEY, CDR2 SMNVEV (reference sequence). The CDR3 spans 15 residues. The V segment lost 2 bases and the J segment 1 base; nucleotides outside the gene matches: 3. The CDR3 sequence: CASSLTSGRSYEQYF. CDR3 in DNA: TGTGCCAGCAGTTTAACCAGCGGGAGGTCCTACGAGCAGTACTTC.

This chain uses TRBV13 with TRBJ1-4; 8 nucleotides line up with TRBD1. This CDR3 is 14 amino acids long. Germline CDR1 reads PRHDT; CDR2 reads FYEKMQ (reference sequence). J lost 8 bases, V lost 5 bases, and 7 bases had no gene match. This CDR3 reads CASSPTGGYEKLFF. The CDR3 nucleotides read TGTGCCAGCAGCCCTACAGGGGGGTACGAAAAACTGTTTTTT.

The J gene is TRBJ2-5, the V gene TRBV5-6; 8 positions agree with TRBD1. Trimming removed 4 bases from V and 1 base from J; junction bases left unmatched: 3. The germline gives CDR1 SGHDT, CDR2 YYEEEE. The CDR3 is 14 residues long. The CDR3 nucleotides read TGTGCCAGCAGCCTCGGGACAGGCCAAGAGACCCAGTACTTC. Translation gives CASSLGTGQETQYF.

The CDR3 DNA sequence: TGTGCCAGCCTACCCCACCAAGAGACCCAGTACTTC. Translating gives CASLPHQETQYF. The chain recombines TRBV2 with TRBJ2-5; D remains ambiguous. CDR1 is SNHLY, CDR2 FYNNEI, per germline. This CDR3 comprises 12 residues. Trimming removed 8 bases from V and 0 bases from J, with 7 bases in between.

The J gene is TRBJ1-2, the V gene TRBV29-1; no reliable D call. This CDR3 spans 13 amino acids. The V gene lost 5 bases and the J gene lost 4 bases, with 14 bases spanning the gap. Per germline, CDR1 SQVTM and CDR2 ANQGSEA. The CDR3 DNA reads TGCAGCGTTCCCACACCGAACCGCTATGGCTACACCTTC. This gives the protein CSVPTPNRYGYTF.

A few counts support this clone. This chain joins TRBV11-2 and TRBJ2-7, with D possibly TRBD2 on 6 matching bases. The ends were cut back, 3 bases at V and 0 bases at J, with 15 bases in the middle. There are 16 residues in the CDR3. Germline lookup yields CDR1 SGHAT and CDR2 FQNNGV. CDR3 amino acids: CASSFGTGGYSYEQYF. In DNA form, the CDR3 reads TGTGCCAGCAGCTTCGGGACTGGGGGATACTCCTACGAGCAGTACTTC.

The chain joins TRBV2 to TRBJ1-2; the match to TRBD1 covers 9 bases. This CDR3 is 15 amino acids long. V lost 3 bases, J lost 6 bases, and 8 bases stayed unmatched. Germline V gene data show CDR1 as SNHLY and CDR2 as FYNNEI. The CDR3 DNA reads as TGTGCCAGCAGTGACCCCAACAGGGGGCGGAATGGCTACACCTTC. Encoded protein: CASSDPNRGRNGYTF. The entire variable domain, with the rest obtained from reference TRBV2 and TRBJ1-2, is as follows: EPEVTQTPSHQVTQMGQEVILRCVPISNHLYFYWYRQILGQKVEFLVSFYNNEISEKSEIFDDQFSVERPDGSNFTLKIRSTKLEDSAMYFCASSDPNRGRNGYTFGSGTRLTVV.

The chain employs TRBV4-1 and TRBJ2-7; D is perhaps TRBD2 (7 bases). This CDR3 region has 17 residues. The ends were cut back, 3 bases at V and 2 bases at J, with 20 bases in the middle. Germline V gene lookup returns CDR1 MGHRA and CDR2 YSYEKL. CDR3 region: CASSQGGGLGRAYEQYF. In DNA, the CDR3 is TGCGCCAGCAGCCAGGGGGGCGGCCTGGGGAGGGCCTACGAGCAGTACTTC.

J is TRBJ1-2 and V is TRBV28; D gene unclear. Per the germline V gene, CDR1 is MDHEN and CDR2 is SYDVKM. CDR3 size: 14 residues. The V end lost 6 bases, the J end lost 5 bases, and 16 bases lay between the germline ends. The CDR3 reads CASRNRSPGYGYTF. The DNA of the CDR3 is TGTGCCAGCAGGAACAGAAGCCCTGGATATGGCTACACCTTC.

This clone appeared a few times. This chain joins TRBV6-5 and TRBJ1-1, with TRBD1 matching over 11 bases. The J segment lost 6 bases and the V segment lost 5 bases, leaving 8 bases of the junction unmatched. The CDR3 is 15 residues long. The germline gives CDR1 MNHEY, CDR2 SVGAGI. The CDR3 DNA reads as TGTGCCAGCAGTCCGGGCGGACAGGGGGCCCCTGAAGCTTTCTTT. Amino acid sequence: CASSPGGQGAPEAFF.

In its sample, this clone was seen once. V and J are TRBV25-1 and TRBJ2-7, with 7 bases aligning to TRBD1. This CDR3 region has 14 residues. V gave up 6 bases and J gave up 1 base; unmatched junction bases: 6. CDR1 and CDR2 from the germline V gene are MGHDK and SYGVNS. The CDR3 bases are TGTGCCAGCAGCCCCCCGGGACAGTCCTACGAGCAGTACTTC. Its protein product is CASSPPGQSYEQYF.